Shown below are 13 T cell receptor beta chains from a single sample sequenced in a study of CD8 T cells in Susac syndrome. Reverse transcription of about 0.45 to 1 ug RNA was performed with random hexamers. Each CDR3 protein gets one entry after TCRdb re-called the immunoSEQ multiplex PCR reads with MiXCR. The table includes 350,000 to 550,000 distinct CDR3 sequences, 85% to 90% detected once. Sequencing used CD8+ T cells from PBMCs. These receptors all stem from a human donor with multiple sclerosis.

V usage is TRBV4-2 and J usage is TRBJ1-2, with TRBD1 identical over 7 bases. V trimming: 1 base; J trimming: 4 bases; junction bases outside the gene matches: 6. This CDR3 spans 15 amino acids. The germline gives CDR1 LGHNA, CDR2 YNFKEQ. Here the CDR3 reads CASSQGQGGGYGYTF. The CDR3 nucleotides read TGTGCCAGCAGCCAAGGTCAGGGGGGAGGCTATGGCTACACCTTC.

This clonotype was picked up a small number of times. The chain employs TRBV5-5 and TRBJ1-1, with D unresolved. Germline values: CDR1 SGHKS, CDR2 YYEKEE (reference sequence). CDR3 length: 11 amino acids. V was clipped by 2 bases and J by 8 bases, with 7 bases between them. CDR3 nucleotides: TGTGCCAGCAGCTTATGGTCCGAAGCTTTCTTT. Its translation is CASSLWSEAFF.

The V gene is TRBV7-6, the J gene TRBJ2-5; possibly TRBD1 for D (6 bases). V was trimmed by 7 bases and J by 2 bases, leaving 14 bases between them. This CDR3 has 14 residues. Germline V lookup: CDR1 SGHVS, CDR2 FNYEAQ. This CDR3 is CASTTTGQQETQYF. In nucleotides, the CDR3 is TGTGCCAGCACCACCACAGGACAGCAAGAGACCCAGTACTTC.

This clonotype was found once. The chain has TRBV28 and TRBJ1-5, with TRBD1 identical over 7 bases. The CDR3 is made up of 15 amino acids. V shed 3 bases and J 0 bases; nucleotides not matched to a gene: 2. Germline-derived CDR1 and CDR2 are MDHEN and SYDVKM. CDR3 in amino acids: CASSLDRTSNQPQHF. CDR3 nucleotides: TGTGCCAGCAGTTTGGACAGGACTAGCAATCAGCCCCAGCATTTT.

This clonotype was recorded once. The rearrangement links TRBV12-3 or TRBV12-4 to TRBJ2-2, with D uncertain. Trimming removed 1 base from V and 8 bases from J, with 5 bases in between. The CDR3 covers 12 residues. The CDR3 nucleotides read TGTGCCAGCAGTTTAGTACAGGGGGAGCTGTTTTTT. Its protein product is CASSLVQGELFF.

This clonotype was detected once. The chain has TRBV30 and TRBJ1-2, with a weak D call TRBD1 (5 bases). The ends were cut back, 2 bases at V and 4 bases at J, with 17 bases in the middle. The germline V gene has CDR1 GTSNPN and CDR2 SVGIG (reference sequence). The CDR3 is made up of 15 amino acids. The DNA of the CDR3 is TGTGCCTGGAGTTTAACCCCTGGGGGGATCTATGGCTACACCTTC. Residues: CAWSLTPGGIYGYTF.

V and J are TRBV27 and TRBJ1-3; the match to TRBD1 covers 8 bases. The CDR3 consists of 18 residues. Germline loops: CDR1 MNHEY, CDR2 SMNVEV (reference sequence). Trimming took 4 bases from V and 3 from J; bases not matched to a gene: 14. DNA for the CDR3: TGTGCCAGCAGTTCTTCCTCTTACTGGACAGGGAGTGGAAACACCATATATTTT. This translates into CASSSSSYWTGSGNTIYF.

V usage is TRBV2 and J usage is TRBJ1-1; 10 positions match TRBD1. Germline V gene sequence: CDR1 SNHLY, CDR2 FYNNEI. Germline trimming cut 0 bases from V and 3 bases from J; bases unmatched to any gene: 1. The CDR3 spans 15 residues. CDR3 bases: TGTGCCAGCAGTGAAGCCGGGACAGGGGACACTGAAGCTTTCTTT. Amino acid sequence: CASSEAGTGDTEAFF.

The chain links TRBV27 to TRBJ2-2, with D unclear. From germline, CDR1 is MNHEY and CDR2 SMNVEV (reference sequence). The CDR3 length is 15 residues. The V and J ends lost 3 bases and 4 bases respectively, with 12 bases between them. CDR3 in amino acids: CASSFVSLGTGELFF. As DNA, the CDR3 is TGTGCCAGCAGTTTCGTATCACTGGGCACCGGGGAGCTGTTTTTT.

This clonotype has a single count. CDR3 amino acids: CATGFNIQYF. In DNA form, the CDR3 reads TGTGCCACCGGGTTCAACATTCAGTACTTC. The chain carries TRBV27 and TRBJ2-4; the D is unclear. The CDR3 covers 10 residues. V was shortened by 10 bases and J by 7 bases, with 8 bases between the two germline ends. The germline V gene has CDR1 MNHEY and CDR2 SMNVEV (reference sequence).

The chain uses TRBV3-1 and TRBJ2-5; 7 nucleotides agree with TRBD1. V lost 2 bases, J lost 4 bases, and 13 bases stayed unmatched. CDR3 length: 17 amino acids. CDR1 and CDR2 from the germline V gene are LGHDT and YNNKEL (reference sequence). The CDR3 bases are TGTGCCAGCAGCCAAAGGGGCGAGGGGGCGCTTAGAGAGACCCAGTACTTC. This translates into CASSQRGEGALRETQYF.

The chain has TRBV10-2 and TRBJ2-3; 9 bases map to TRBD2. The J segment lost 2 bases and the V segment lost 4 bases, leaving 7 bases of the junction unmatched. The CDR3 spans 16 residues. Germline-derived CDR1 and CDR2 are WSHSY and SAAADI. CDR3 in amino acids: CASSVMGGGATDTQYF. The CDR3 DNA reads TGCGCCAGCAGTGTCATGGGCGGGGGGGCCACAGATACGCAGTATTTT.

This chain joins TRBV20-1 and TRBJ2-7; D may correspond to TRBD1 or TRBD2 (6 bases each). The V and J ends lost 0 bases and 13 bases respectively, with 16 bases between them. CDR1 and CDR2 from the germline V gene are DFQATT and SNEGSKA (reference sequence). There are 12 residues in the CDR3. The CDR3 is CSARDESGGGYF. CDR3 in DNA: TGCAGTGCTAGAGATGAGAGTGGAGGGGGTTACTTC.